Included here is one T cell receptor beta chain sequence, with context. The data are from a study of control samples from healthy donors and cancer patients. This CDR3 has 15 residues. Germline V gene lookup returns CDR1 SGHTS and CDR2 YDEGEE. Between the trimmed V and J ends, which lost 0 bases and 4 bases, there was a span of 12 bases. TCRdb's table, derived via immunoSEQ multiplex PCR, lists solely in-frame clones and lacks some. The sample lists 100,000 to 130,000 clones; approximately 82% were seen once. This chain connects TRBV5-8 to TRBJ2-3; D remains ambiguous. Sequencing input: blood. This receptor was obtained from a man younger than 35 in good health. This CDR3 reads CASSLALGSADTQYF. The CDR3 bases are TGTGCCAGCAGCTTGGCTTTGGGCTCGGCAGATACGCAGTATTTT.